The 15 T cell receptor beta chains listed next were all sequenced from one sample in a study of CXCR3-negative and CXCR3-positive naive CD8 T cells. For these receptors, no antigen is known. In preparing the TRB cDNA libraries, 5' RACE with UMI labels was used. TCRdb re-called the 5' RACE reads and catalogs CDR3 proteins one per entry, DNA excluded. This repertoire comprises about 150,000 distinct CDR3 sequences; its ten largest clones make up around 0.37%. Findings of the study overall: Naive cells with CXCR3 showed TRB CDR3s that were more hydrophobic than those in CXCR3-negative naive cells.

Specimen: naive CXCR3+ CD8+ T cells from blood. The subset: CD45RO-CCR7+CD27+CD95- naive CD8+ T cells expressing CXCR3 (TNR3+). The receptors stem from a human donor in good health. Some clones in this sample may be carry-over from other donors' samples.

The genes are TRBV6-5 and TRBJ2-1. CDR1 is MNHEY, CDR2 SVGAGI, per germline. CDR3 size: 14 residues. CDR3: CASSLRESYNEQFF.

V usage is TRBV4-1 and J usage is TRBJ1-2; TCRdb names TRBD1, which stays unverified in the absence of DNA. From germline, CDR1 is MGHRA and CDR2 YSYEKL. The CDR3 is 16 residues long. CDR3 residues: CARSQATRDSNYGYTF.

The chain uses TRBV9 and TRBJ2-7. Per germline, CDR1 SGDLS and CDR2 YYNGEE. The CDR3 covers 13 residues. The CDR3 region is CASSDARAYEQYF.

The V gene is TRBV27, the J gene TRBJ2-1; there is no DNA to check the TCRdb D call of TRBD1. The CDR3 is made up of 14 amino acids. Germline assignment: CDR1 MNHEY and CDR2 SMNVEV (reference sequence). The CDR3 loop is CASRWFAGTHEQFF.

The chain links TRBV5-6 to TRBJ2-3; checking the TCRdb D call of TRBD2 is not possible without DNA. The length of the CDR3 is 15 residues. CDR1 SGHDT and CDR2 YYEEEE come from the germline V gene. The CDR3 sequence: CASSSLAGLTDTQYF. Drawing the rest from reference TRBV5-6 and TRBJ2-3, the complete variable domain is DAGVTQSPTHLIKTRGQQVTLRCSPKSGHDTVSWYQQALGQGPQFIFQYYEEEERQRGNFPDRFSGHQFPNYSSELNVNALLLGDSALYLCASSSLAGLTDTQYFGPGTRLTVL.

The chain combines TRBV7-3 with TRBJ2-7; TCRdb indicates TRBD1, and absent DNA this call remains unverified. CDR3 length equals 14 residues. Germline assignment: CDR1 SGHTA and CDR2 FQGTGA. CDR3: CASSPHGQSYEQYF.

The chain is built from TRBV28 and TRBJ2-3. The CDR3 sequence is 13 residues long. The V gene's germline CDR1 is MDHEN and CDR2 SYDVKM. This chain's CDR3 is CASSLVSTDTQYF.

The genes are TRBV28 and TRBJ2-3; TCRdb indicates TRBD1, and absent DNA this call remains unverified. The germline V gene encodes CDR1 MDHEN and CDR2 SYDVKM. The CDR3 totals 15 residues. The CDR3 loop reads CASTFPRETGDTQYF. Full variable domain (remainder filled in from reference TRBV28 and TRBJ2-3): DVKVTQSSRYLVKRTGEKVFLECVQDMDHENMFWYRQDPGLGLRLIYFSYDVKMKEKGDIPEGYSVSREKKERFSLILESASTNQTSMYLCASTFPRETGDTQYFGPGTRLTVL.

The V gene is TRBV24-1, the J gene TRBJ2-1. The CDR3 spans 14 residues. The germline V gene has CDR1 KGHDR and CDR2 SFDVKD. The chain's CDR3 is CATSSRWSYNEQFF.

The chain has TRBV28 and TRBJ1-6; TCRdb returns TRBD1, unconfirmable since there is no DNA. Germline V gene sequence: CDR1 MDHEN, CDR2 SYDVKM. The CDR3 contains 17 residues. CDR3 loop: CASSLISEGAFNSPLHF.

The chain combines TRBV2 with TRBJ2-3; TCRdb calls TRBD2, which cannot be checked without DNA. This CDR3 is 15 amino acids long. Germline V gives CDR1 SNHLY, CDR2 FYNNEI. CDR3 loop: CASSELGRGTDTQYF.

This sequence joins TRBV29-1 and TRBJ2-7; TCRdb designates TRBD1, a call that cannot be tested without DNA. The CDR3 runs 13 residues. Germline lookup yields CDR1 SQVTM and CDR2 ANQGSEA. CDR3: CSVVMGPSYEQYF.

The chain has TRBV29-1 and TRBJ2-5; the TCRdb call, TRBD2, lacks DNA for checking. Germline V lookup: CDR1 SQVTM, CDR2 ANQGSEA. The CDR3 consists of 17 residues. The CDR3 loop is CSVAPGLAGGRQETQYF.

The V gene is TRBV12-3 or TRBV12-4, the J gene TRBJ2-7; lacking DNA, the TRBD1 call made by TCRdb goes unchecked. This CDR3 is built from 13 residues. CDR3 protein: CASSLNRFYEQYF.

The V and J genes are TRBV25-1 and TRBJ2-7; TCRdb lists TRBD1, though no DNA is available to test this call. Germline V lookup: CDR1 MGHDK, CDR2 SYGVNS. CDR3 size: 12 residues. This chain's CDR3 is CASSEFGAGVYF.